This T cell receptor beta chain was recorded in a study of blood T cell repertoires in COVID-19. Study overall: There were acute and convalescent COVID-19 samples, and they came from the United States, Italy and Spain.

As processed by the authors: Nucleated cell number was recorded as an estimate derived from reference gene primer amplification. Repertoires were generated with immunoSEQ multiplex PCR, while TCRdb's copy carries only in-frame clones and drops some. That table supplies the V and J calls and clone size; D and trimming were determined from the DNA. The sample consists of approximately 40,000 clones, more than 70% of them appearing once. Trimming took 6 bases from V and 6 from J; bases not matched to a gene: 6. In germline, CDR1 is SNHLY, CDR2 FYNNEI. The CDR3 is made up of 14 amino acids. The gene calls are TRBV2 and TRBJ2-2, with 8 bases lining up with TRBD1. The sequence came from a man aged 55 to 70 with active or convalescent COVID-19. Material: peripheral blood. CDR3 bases: TGTGCCAGCAGGGACAGGGTTAAGGCCGGGGAGCTGTTTTTT. It translates to CASRDRVKAGELFF. Complete variable domain (other parts from reference TRBV2 and TRBJ2-2): EPEVTQTPSHQVTQMGQEVILRCVPISNHLYFYWYRQILGQKVEFLVSFYNNEISEKSEIFDDQFSVERPDGSNFTLKIRSTKLEDSAMYFCASRDRVKAGELFFGEGSRLTVL.